A single sample is the source of the 17 T cell receptor beta chains below, sequenced in a study of T cells in Graves' hyperthyroidism and ophthalmopathy. Amplification targeted TCR beta CDR3 regions from RNA transcripts. The primer set for the first-round RT-PCR of the TCR CDR3 was HTBI. TCRdb re-analysed the multiplex PCR reads in MiXCR, keeping a single row per CDR3 protein. The sample includes about 360,000 distinct CDR3 sequences, around 13% seen only once; the top ten take 9.2%. Material for sequencing was blood. Receptors originate from a woman under 30 with Graves' hyperthyroidism.

This clonotype was observed many times. This sequence joins TRBV7-3 and TRBJ2-3, with D perhaps given as TRBD1 or TRBD2 (6 bases each). CDR3 length: 13 residues. CDR1 is SGHTA, CDR2 FQGTGA, per germline. Trimming removed 5 bases from V and 6 bases from J, with 12 bases in between. The CDR3 DNA is TGTGCCAGCAGCAGAGGGGGGCCGGATACGCAGTATTTT. It is translated as CASSRGGPDTQYF.

This clonotype was seen at least ten times. The V and J genes are TRBV3-1 and TRBJ1-2; the match to TRBD1 covers 8 bases. J was trimmed by 4 bases and V by 4 bases; bases with no gene match: 5. Germline CDR1 LGHDT, CDR2 YNNKEL (reference sequence). CDR3 length: 14 amino acids. The CDR3 reads CASSPRTGPYGYTF. Written as DNA, the CDR3 is TGTGCCAGCAGCCCCAGGACAGGGCCCTATGGCTACACCTTC.

Many counts were recorded for this clonotype. V and J are TRBV28 and TRBJ1-6; possibly TRBD1 for D (5 bases). V dropped 2 bases and J dropped 9 bases, with 11 bases sitting between them. CDR3 length equals 14 residues. From germline, CDR1 is MDHEN and CDR2 SYDVKM. The CDR3 bases are TGTGCCAGCAGTTTAGTCCAGGGTGGTTCACCCCTCCACTTT. It translates to CASSLVQGGSPLHF.

This clonotype was seen a handful of times. The rearrangement uses TRBV6-1 and TRBJ2-2; maybe TRBD1 (6 bases). CDR1 and CDR2 (germline): MNHNS, SASEGT. Trimming removed 7 bases from V and 7 bases from J, with 10 bases in between. The CDR3 has 12 amino acids. The CDR3 is CASITGNGELFF. In nucleotides, the CDR3 is TGTGCCAGCATCACAGGGAACGGGGAGCTGTTTTTT.

The chain links TRBV7-9 to TRBJ1-2; TRBD1 might be the D (5 bases). The CDR3 length is 12 residues. V lost 6 bases, J lost 4 bases, and 9 bases lay in between. CDR1 SEHNR and CDR2 FQNEAQ come from the germline V gene (reference sequence). The chain's CDR3 is CASRGQGYGYTF. The CDR3 DNA reads as TGTGCCAGCAGGGGCCAGGGCTATGGCTACACCTTC. The full variable domain, in which reference TRBV7-9 and TRBJ1-2 provide the parts outside the CDR3, is DTGVSQNPRHKITKRGQNVTFRCDPISEHNRLYWYRQTLGQGPEFLTYFQNEAQLEKSRLLSDRFSAERPKGSFSTLEIQRTEQGDSAMYLCASRGQGYGYTFGSGTRLTVV.

The sample holds many counts of this clonotype. V is TRBV29-1 and J is TRBJ2-7; maybe TRBD1 (6 bases). The CDR3 extends over 14 amino acids. Per the germline V gene, CDR1 is SQVTM and CDR2 is ANQGSEA. V dropped 0 bases and J dropped 1 base, with 10 bases sitting between them. The CDR3 DNA follows: TGCAGCGTTGAAGAACAGGGCAAATCCTACGAGCAGTACTTC. Amino acid sequence: CSVEEQGKSYEQYF.

This clonotype was seen more than once but under ten times. The gene calls are TRBV6-1 and TRBJ2-2; 7 nucleotides match TRBD1. The CDR3 length is 16 residues. Per germline, CDR1 MNHNS and CDR2 SASEGT. V lost 5 bases to trimming and J lost 1 base; unmatched junction nucleotides: 7. The CDR3 DNA sequence: TGTGCCAGCAGTTATCTAAGGACAGGGAACACCGGGGAGCTGTTTTTT. Residues: CASSYLRTGNTGELFF.

This clonotype was picked up many times. The J gene is TRBJ2-7, the V gene TRBV6-1; 8 nucleotides align to TRBD1. With 1 base clipped from V and 5 bases from J, the junction kept 7 bases outside the gene matches. Per germline, CDR1 MNHNS and CDR2 SASEGT. This CDR3 has 15 residues. The CDR3 DNA is TGTGCCAGCAGTGAAGTCGTGACAGGGGCCGACGAGCAGTACTTC. Translated: CASSEVVTGADEQYF.

This clonotype was recorded many times. The chain joins TRBV7-9 to TRBJ2-2, with D possibly TRBD1 on 6 matching bases. CDR3 length: 16 amino acids. Germline CDR1 is SEHNR and CDR2 is FQNEAQ (reference sequence). V lost 5 bases and J 1 base, leaving 14 bases between the germline ends. CDR3 residues: CASSIDRPRNTGELFF. As DNA, the CDR3 is TGTGCCAGCAGCATAGACAGGCCTAGGAACACCGGGGAGCTGTTTTTT. The whole variable domain, filled in from reference TRBV7-9 and TRBJ2-2, reads DTGVSQNPRHKITKRGQNVTFRCDPISEHNRLYWYRQTLGQGPEFLTYFQNEAQLEKSRLLSDRFSAERPKGSFSTLEIQRTEQGDSAMYLCASSIDRPRNTGELFFGEGSRLTVL.

This clonotype was counted between two and nine times. The J gene is TRBJ2-7, the V gene TRBV19; D is perhaps TRBD1 (5 bases). Germline V gene sequence: CDR1 LNHDA, CDR2 SQIVND (reference sequence). The CDR3 contains 16 residues. V lost 0 bases and J 3 bases, leaving 15 bases between the germline ends. The CDR3 DNA reads TGTGCCAGTAGTATAGATCATGGGGCGCCGCACTACGAGCAGTACTTC. Translation: CASSIDHGAPHYEQYF.

In its sample, this clonotype was seen a few times. The chain has TRBV6-1 and TRBJ1-1; D remains unclear. Germline V gene sequence: CDR1 MNHNS, CDR2 SASEGT. The CDR3 contains 13 residues. The CDR3 sequence: CAADIGSNTEAFF. The CDR3 bases are TGTGCTGCGGATATAGGATCCAACACTGAAGCTTTCTTT.

There are many counts of this clonotype. This chain links TRBV4-3 with TRBJ2-3; D unclear. There are 15 residues in the CDR3. Germline V gene lookup returns CDR1 LGHNA and CDR2 YSLEER. With 0 bases removed from V and 2 bases from J, the gap between germline ends came to 9 bases. The CDR3 reads CASSQEPANTDTQYF. The CDR3 coding sequence is TGCGCCAGCAGCCAAGAACCAGCCAACACAGATACGCAGTATTTT.

This sequence joins TRBV20-1 and TRBJ2-1, with D perhaps given as TRBD1 or TRBD2 (5 bases each). CDR1 and CDR2 (germline): DFQATT, SNEGSKA (reference sequence). The CDR3 totals 13 residues. Trimming pared 5 bases from V and 5 bases from J, leaving 13 bases between. The CDR3 is CSAPGDRNNEQFF. The CDR3 DNA reads as TGCAGTGCTCCCGGGGACCGGAACAATGAGCAGTTCTTC.

This clonotype appeared many times. The V and J genes are TRBV20-1 and TRBJ1-6; TRBD1 aligns across 8 bases. The junction had 17 bases not matched to a gene; V was cut back by 3 bases and J by 4 bases. Germline values: CDR1 DFQATT, CDR2 SNEGSKA (reference sequence). This CDR3 spans 19 amino acids. The CDR3 DNA sequence: TGCAGTGCTAGCCCTGACAGGGGATTAACCTCGCTTTATAATTCACCCCTCCACTTT. Translated: CSASPDRGLTSLYNSPLHF.

There are many counts of this clonotype. This chain links TRBV29-1 with TRBJ1-1, with no clear D. Between the trimmed V and J ends, which lost 7 bases and 4 bases, there was a span of 19 bases. This CDR3 has 14 residues. Germline-derived CDR1 and CDR2 are SQVTM and ANQGSEA. CDR3 bases: TGCAGCGCCGGCCCGCGACTATCCTTCACTGAAGCTTTCTTT. Translation gives CSAGPRLSFTEAFF.

This clonotype was seen ten or more times. The genes are TRBV20-1 and TRBJ2-2, with D perhaps matching TRBD2 (6 bases). V lost 3 bases and J 7 bases, leaving 15 bases between the germline ends. This CDR3 has 14 amino acids. CDR1 and CDR2 (germline): DFQATT, SNEGSKA (reference sequence). CDR3 residues: CSASWGSGFGELFF. The CDR3 bases are TGCAGTGCTAGTTGGGGGAGCGGGTTCGGGGAGCTGTTTTTT.

This clonotype occurred a few times. The chain recombines TRBV6-5 with TRBJ1-4; maybe TRBD1 (5 bases). In germline, CDR1 is MNHEY, CDR2 SVGAGI. CDR3 length: 16 amino acids. Between the trimmed V and J ends, which lost 2 bases and 7 bases, there was a span of 17 bases. The CDR3 DNA reads TGTGCCAGCAGTTACCCCCCGTGGGGCAGGATTGAAAAACTGTTTTTT. This translates into CASSYPPWGRIEKLFF.